These 17 T cell receptor beta chains were sequenced from one sample in a study of T cell responses to AZD1222 COVID-19 vaccine. Only in-frame clones appear in the TCRdb table, and some are missing; sequencing was by immunoSEQ multiplex PCR. The sample has under 200,000 clones, around nine tenths seen once. This material consisted of peripheral blood, taken on day 0 of AZD1222 vaccination. The receptor source for this set is an adult in good health.

This clone was counted a single time. The chain is built from TRBV2 and TRBJ1-5, with unresolved D. The CDR3 is 19 residues long. V lost 3 bases, J lost 1 base, and 22 bases lay in between. The germline CDR1 and CDR2 sequences are SNHLY and FYNNEI. CDR3: CASSEVGVRSSRSNQPQHF. The CDR3 nucleotides read TGTGCCAGCAGTGAGGTCGGGGTCAGATCTTCGAGAAGCAATCAGCCCCAGCATTTT.

The chain couples TRBV28 to TRBJ1-2; 9 bases map to TRBD1. V dropped 1 base and J dropped 14; count of bases not matched to a gene: 8. The CDR3 is 13 residues long. Looked up from germline, CDR1 is MDHEN and CDR2 is SYDVKM. This chain's CDR3 is CASSLSNRGQITF. The CDR3 DNA follows: TGTGCCAGCAGTTTATCCAACAGGGGGCAAATAACCTTC.

V is TRBV9 and J is TRBJ1-4, with 9 nucleotides matching TRBD1. Germline CDR1 reads SGDLS; CDR2 reads YYNGEE. J gave up 8 bases and V 3 bases, and 14 bases lay outside the gene matches. The CDR3 contains 17 residues. CDR3 loop: CASSETGGAMNNEKLFF. CDR3 bases: TGTGCCAGCAGCGAGACAGGGGGTGCGATGAATAACGAAAAACTGTTTTTT.

The chain joins TRBV29-1 to TRBJ1-1; no definite D call. Trimming cost V 6 bases and J 0 bases, with 14 bases left between them. The CDR3 runs 14 residues. Germline V gene data show CDR1 as SQVTM and CDR2 as ANQGSEA. Here the CDR3 reads CSVLGEYMNTEAFF. The CDR3 DNA reads TGCAGCGTATTGGGCGAATACATGAACACTGAAGCTTTCTTT.

CDR3 coding DNA: TGTGCCAGCAGCTTCGGACAGGACACTGAAGCTTTCTTT. Protein: CASSFGQDTEAFF. This rearrangement joins TRBV7-3 to TRBJ1-1; 7 bases are shared with TRBD1. J lost 3 bases, V lost 3 bases, and 1 base had no gene match. Germline V gene sequence: CDR1 SGHTA, CDR2 FQGTGA. This CDR3 region has 13 residues.

The V gene is TRBV29-1, the J gene TRBJ1-4; maybe TRBD1 (6 bases). There are 13 residues in the CDR3. Trimming shortened V by 8 bases and J by 5 bases, and 15 bases separated the two germline ends. Germline-derived CDR1 and CDR2 are SQVTM and ANQGSEA. The CDR3 sequence is CSFRLGGNEKLFF. The CDR3 DNA sequence: TGCAGCTTCAGGCTAGGGGGAAATGAAAAACTGTTTTTT.

The V and J genes are TRBV7-8 and TRBJ1-2; 7 positions agree with TRBD1. The CDR3 is 14 amino acids. V dropped 4 bases and J dropped 4; count of bases not matched to a gene: 6. Germline V lookup: CDR1 SGHVS, CDR2 FQNEAQ. In DNA form, the CDR3 reads TGTGCCAGCAGCTCGCGCCGGGACAGCTATGGCTACACCTTC. Protein sequence: CASSSRRDSYGYTF.

The V and J genes are TRBV7-9 and TRBJ2-7, with TRBD2 as a possible D gene (5 bases). V lost 0 bases, J lost 2 bases, and 8 bases lay in between. The CDR3 extends over 14 amino acids. In germline, CDR1 is SEHNR, CDR2 FQNEAQ (reference sequence). CDR3 DNA sequence: TGTGCCAGCAGCTTAGCAACGCGGGCCTACGAGCAGTACTTC. Its protein product is CASSLATRAYEQYF.

The chain uses TRBV7-2 and TRBJ1-5; TRBD1 matches at 7 bases. Germline V gene sequence: CDR1 SGHTA, CDR2 FQGNSA. The V segment lost 1 base and the J segment 7 bases; nucleotides outside the gene matches: 10. This CDR3 has 16 residues. The CDR3 DNA follows: TGTGCCAGCAGCTTAGTCCCCGACAGGGTAGGGCAGCCCCAGCATTTT. Translated, it gives CASSLVPDRVGQPQHF.

The rearrangement joins TRBV28 to TRBJ1-1; possibly TRBD1 for D (6 bases). The V end was cut by 5 bases, the J end by 10 bases, with 14 bases between. Germline V gives CDR1 MDHEN, CDR2 SYDVKM. This CDR3 region has 12 residues. The CDR3 sequence: CASSRDIQGAFF. The CDR3 coding sequence is TGTGCCAGCAGTAGGGACATCCAAGGAGCTTTCTTT.

The rearrangement joins TRBV7-9 to TRBJ1-1; no firm D call. Germline V gene data show CDR1 as SEHNR and CDR2 as FQNEAQ (reference sequence). CDR3 size: 13 residues. Trimming shortened V by 10 bases and J by 1 base, and 13 bases separated the two germline ends. The CDR3 sequence: CATRREENTEAFF. Written as DNA, the CDR3 is TGTGCCACCCGACGCGAAGAGAACACTGAAGCTTTCTTT.

The chain uses TRBV28 and TRBJ1-2; 7 bases match TRBD1. The germline CDR1 and CDR2 sequences are MDHEN and SYDVKM. Trimming cost V 7 bases and J 3 bases; bases outside gene matches: 8. The CDR3 contains 14 residues. The CDR3 is CASTRGTVYYGYTF. CDR3 in DNA: TGTGCCAGCACCCGTGGGACAGTTTACTATGGCTACACCTTC.

J is TRBJ1-1 and V is TRBV14; D ambiguous. Between the trimmed V and J ends, which lost 3 bases and 5 bases, there was a span of 19 bases. This CDR3 is built from 16 residues. Looked up from germline, CDR1 is SGHDN and CDR2 is FVKESK. The CDR3: CASSHVGSVLHTEAFF. The CDR3 DNA is TGTGCCAGCAGCCATGTTGGCAGTGTGCTGCATACTGAAGCTTTCTTT.

The rearrangement links TRBV9 to TRBJ2-7, with 10 bases fitting TRBD2. There are 13 residues in the CDR3. With V trimmed by 3 bases and J by 5 bases, 2 bases remained unmatched. The V gene's germline CDR1 is SGDLS and CDR2 YYNGEE. CDR3 protein: CASSGGLAHEQYF. CDR3 DNA sequence: TGTGCCAGCAGCGGGGGACTAGCGCACGAGCAGTACTTC.

The rearrangement joins TRBV7-3 to TRBJ2-1, with 8 nucleotides matching TRBD1. From germline, CDR1 is SGHTA and CDR2 FQGTGA. The CDR3 consists of 16 residues. The junction had 10 bases not matched to a gene; V was cut back by 5 bases and J by 4 bases. The CDR3 sequence: CASSTQGADNYNEQFF. The DNA of the CDR3 is TGTGCCAGCAGCACTCAGGGGGCCGATAATTACAATGAGCAGTTCTTC.

The chain couples TRBV27 to TRBJ2-7, with a weak D call TRBD1 (6 bases). Per germline, CDR1 MNHEY and CDR2 SMNVEV (reference sequence). The germline V and J ends were trimmed by 6 bases and 6 bases, with 24 bases remaining between them. CDR3 length: 16 amino acids. The CDR3 nucleotides read TGTGCCAGCAGATTAATTGCCCGCTTTGCAGGGGCCGAGCAGTACTTC. Its protein product is CASRLIARFAGAEQYF.

V usage is TRBV7-2 and J usage is TRBJ1-1; 10 bases align to TRBD1. Germline V CDR1 and CDR2: SGHTA, FQGNSA. Trimming removed 0 bases from V and 7 bases from J; junction bases left unmatched: 5. This CDR3 spans 15 amino acids. As DNA, the CDR3 is TGTGCCAGCAGCTTAGCGTCCGGACAGGGGGGTGAAGCTTTCTTT. This codes for CASSLASGQGGEAFF.